This T cell receptor (beta chain) was captured by sequencing in a study of blood T cells in healthy people across ages. Germline assignment: CDR1 MRHNA and CDR2 SNTAGT. With 6 bases clipped from V and 15 bases from J, the junction kept 15 bases outside the gene matches. This CDR3 region has 14 residues. The donors, aged roughly 6 to 95, were healthy Caucasians from Russia. Using a J-beta primer mix together with a sample-barcoded 5' primer, a second PCR was run for roughly 6 to 12 cycles. TCRdb recomputed calls from the 5' RACE reads with MiXCR, one row per CDR3 protein. Of around 990,000 distinct CDR3 sequences in the sample, under 30% are singletons; the top ten hold less than 0.85%. Another study also made use of these data, one on T cells of mothers and their children. According to that study: Donation came from a few healthy Caucasian mothers together with their six children. Per child, 3 million or so TCR beta CDR3 reads were obtained, against over 9 million per mother.

The sample was blood. The rearrangement joins TRBV6-4 to TRBJ2-1; TRBD2 matches 9 bases. This TCR came from a girl aged 2 to 9 in good health. The CDR3 spells CASRSIAGDRNLFF. The CDR3 region has the DNA TGTGCCAGCAGAAGTATAGCGGGAGATCGGAATCTGTTCTTC.